The sequence of this T cell receptor beta chain was determined in a study of T-cell memory formation after mild COVID-19. This clonotype has at least ten counts. TCRdb re-analysed the 5' RACE reads in MiXCR, keeping a single row per CDR3 protein. The sample carries more than 400,000 distinct CDR3 sequences, 18% recorded once. Germline-derived CDR1 and CDR2 are MGHRA and YSYEKL. The CDR3 is 15 residues long. V was clipped by 2 bases and J by 5 bases, with 13 bases between them. The V gene is TRBV4-1, the J gene TRBJ2-1; no definite D call. Source material: PBMCs or a T cell subset sorted from them (not recorded which). The clonotype was recovered from an adult woman who had mild COVID-19 (a few samples of this study predate the infection). Cell type and time point are not known. CDR3: CASSQNRGTNNEQFF. The DNA for the CDR3 is TGCGCCAGCAGCCAAAATCGCGGTACTAACAATGAGCAGTTCTTC.